A selection of T cell receptor beta chains follows, all from one sample in a study of cytomegalovirus exposure and HLA in healthy donors. Profiled with immunoSEQ multiplex PCR; TCRdb holds only in-frame clones, not every one. Here the sample spans over 110,000 clones, more than 75% being singletons. Specimen: PBMCs. These receptors all stem from a woman between 40 and 50 years old in good health and CMV-seropositive. Both conserved end residues are part of each CDR3. A D gene is named only where the DNA matches it firmly. A clone size is listed for some rows: how often the clone was seen (once, few, many), or a class if it is expanded.

>-|TRBJ2-5|-|TRBV27
CASSILGPSVQETQYF
-
>-|TRBJ1-5|-|TRBV6-1
CASSEARFFRGQPQHF
TGTGCCAGCAGTGAAGCTAGATTCTTCAGGGGTCAGCCCCAGCATTTT
>-|TRBJ2-2|-|TRBV7-9
CASITPVNTGELFF
TGTGCCAGCATCACACCCGTGAACACCGGGGAGCTGTTTTTT
>-|TRBJ1-1|once|TRBV11-2
CASSLGALDTEAFF
TGTGCCAGCAGCTTAGGAGCCCTGGACACTGAAGCTTTCTTT
>TRBD2|TRBJ2-3|-|TRBV7-9
CASSLLAGDTDTQYF
TGTGCCAGCAGCTTATTAGCGGGAGACACAGATACGCAGTATTTT
>-|TRBJ1-3|-|TRBV11-3
CASSHRPNSGNTIYF
TGTGCCAGCAGCCACCGCCCTAACTCTGGAAACACCATATATTTT
>-|TRBJ2-1|-|TRBV7-3
CASSPEAYNEQFF
TGTGCCAGCAGCCCAGAGGCCTACAATGAGCAGTTCTTC
>-|TRBJ2-1|few|TRBV14
CASSQVSPGNEQFF
TGTGCCAGCAGCCAAGTGTCCCCCGGGAATGAGCAGTTCTTC
>-|TRBJ2-3|-|TRBV5-1
CASSLSPLSSTDTQYF
TGCGCCAGCAGCTTGTCGCCCCTATCGAGCACAGATACGCAGTATTTT
>TRBD2|TRBJ2-3|-|TRBV5-1
CASSPGTSGKTSTDTQYF
TGCGCCAGCAGCCCCGGGACTAGCGGAAAAACTAGCACAGATACGCAGTATTTT
>TRBD1|TRBJ2-3|-|TRBV25-1
CASTRGNTQYF
TGTGCCAGCACCAGGGGGAATACGCAGTATTTT
>-|TRBJ1-4|-|TRBV6-5
CASSYAGTANEKLFF
TGTGCCAGCAGTTACGCGGGAACAGCTAATGAAAAACTGTTTTTT
>-|TRBJ2-7|-|TRBV5-1
CASSLIGSDYEQYF
TGCGCCAGCAGCTTGATCGGGAGCGACTACGAGCAGTACTTC
>-|TRBJ1-2|-|TRBV5-6
CASRGRGALYYGYTF
TGTGCCAGCAGGGGCAGGGGTGCCCTCTACTATGGCTACACCTTC
>TRBD1|TRBJ1-1|few|TRBV23-1
CASSPSRDRERGPEAFF
TGCGCCAGCAGTCCGTCCCGGGACAGGGAAAGAGGCCCTGAAGCTTTCTTT
>TRBD1|TRBJ2-7|-|TRBV15
CATSRDVGTGGVEQYF
TGTGCCACCAGCAGAGATGTTGGAACAGGGGGAGTGGAGCAGTACTTC
>TRBD2|TRBJ2-1|few|TRBV7-8
CASSSSSRGDEQFF
TGTGCCAGCAGCTCTTCTAGTCGGGGGGATGAGCAGTTCTTC
>TRBD2|TRBJ2-1|few|TRBV11-3
CASSYAPASGNYNEQFF
TGTGCCAGCAGCTACGCCCCGGCTAGCGGAAATTACAATGAGCAGTTCTTC
>TRBD1|TRBJ1-2|-|TRBV28
CASSSGQTNYGYTF
TGTGCCAGCAGTTCGGGACAGACTAACTATGGCTACACCTTC
>-|TRBJ2-7|-|TRBV11-2
CASSFRIEEQYF
TGTGCCAGCAGCTTCCGAATAGAGGAGCAGTACTTC
>-|TRBJ1-4|-|TRBV6-5
CASSPWRSEEKLFF
TGTGCCAGCAGTCCCTGGCGGAGTGAGGAAAAACTGTTTTTT
>TRBD1|TRBJ1-2|-|TRBV6-5
CASSYSTTGDYGYTF
TGTGCCAGCAGTTACTCGACGACAGGGGACTATGGCTACACCTTC
>TRBD2|TRBJ2-5|-|TRBV11-3
CASSFPGGGETQYF
TGTGCCAGCAGCTTCCCAGGCGGGGGGGAGACCCAGTACTTC
>-|TRBJ2-2|-|TRBV5-1
CASSFGASVNTGELFF
TGCGCCAGCAGCTTCGGGGCTAGCGTGAACACCGGGGAGCTGTTTTTT
>TRBD1|TRBJ2-1|-|TRBV6-1
CASSGQRQGNEQFF
TGTGCCAGCAGTGGTCAAAGACAGGGGAATGAGCAGTTCTTC
>-|TRBJ1-1|once|TRBV5-1
CASSLEGGPGTEAFF
TGCGCCAGCAGCTTGGAGGGGGGGCCGGGCACTGAAGCTTTCTTT
>TRBD1|TRBJ1-2|once|TRBV18
CASSPRTGRERGYTF
TGTGCCAGCTCACCCCGGACAGGGAGGGAGCGGGGCTACACCTTC
>-|TRBJ2-5|-|TRBV28
CASSAGKRETQYF
TGTGCCAGCAGTGCAGGGAAACGGGAGACCCAGTACTTC
>-|TRBJ1-1|-|TRBV5-1
CASNPGTPNTEAFF
TGCGCCAGCAACCCCGGGACTCCGAACACTGAAGCTTTCTTT